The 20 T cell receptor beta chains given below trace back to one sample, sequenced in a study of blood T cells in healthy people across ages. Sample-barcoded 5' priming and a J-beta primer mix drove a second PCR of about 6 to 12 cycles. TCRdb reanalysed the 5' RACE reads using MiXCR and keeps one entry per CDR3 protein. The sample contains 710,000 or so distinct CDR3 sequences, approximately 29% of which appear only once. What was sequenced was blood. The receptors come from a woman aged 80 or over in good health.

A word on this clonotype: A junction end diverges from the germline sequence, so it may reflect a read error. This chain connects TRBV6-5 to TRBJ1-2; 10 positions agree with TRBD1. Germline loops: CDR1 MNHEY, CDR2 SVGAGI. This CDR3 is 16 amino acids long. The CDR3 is CAGRGIGQGVNCGYTF. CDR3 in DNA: TGTGCCGGCAGAGGAATAGGACAGGGGGTAAACTGTGGCTACACCTTC.

CDR3 in DNA: TGTGCCAGCAGCGTAGGACAGGGGCCGAGGGAAAAACTGTTTTTT. Its protein product is CASSVGQGPREKLFF. This rearrangement joins TRBV7-8 to TRBJ1-4, with TRBD1 matching 9 bases. The length of the CDR3 is 15 residues. In germline, CDR1 is SGHVS, CDR2 FQNEAQ. The junction had 9 bases not matched to a gene; V was cut back by 5 bases and J by 8 bases.

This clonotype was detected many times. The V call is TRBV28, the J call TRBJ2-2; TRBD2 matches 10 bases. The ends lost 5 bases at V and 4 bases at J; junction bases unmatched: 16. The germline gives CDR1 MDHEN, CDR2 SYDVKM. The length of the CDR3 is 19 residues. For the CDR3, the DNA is TGTGCCAGCAGTAACCCCCCTAGCGGGGGCCTCCGGGGCACCGGGGAGCTGTTTTTT. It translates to CASSNPPSGGLRGTGELFF.

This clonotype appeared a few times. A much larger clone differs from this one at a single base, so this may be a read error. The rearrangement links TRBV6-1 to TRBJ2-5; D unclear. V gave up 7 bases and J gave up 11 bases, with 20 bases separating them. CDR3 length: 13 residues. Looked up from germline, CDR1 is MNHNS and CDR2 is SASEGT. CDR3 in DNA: TGTGCCAGCAACCCCACGAATAACTACGGGCAGTACTTC. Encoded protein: CASNPTNNYGQYF.

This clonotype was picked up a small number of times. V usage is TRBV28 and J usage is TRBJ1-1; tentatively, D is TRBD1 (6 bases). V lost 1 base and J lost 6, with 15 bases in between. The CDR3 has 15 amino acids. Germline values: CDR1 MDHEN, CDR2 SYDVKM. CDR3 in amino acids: CASSLLKGGEAEAFF. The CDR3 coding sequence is TGTGCCAGCAGTTTATTAAAAGGGGGAGAGGCTGAAGCTTTCTTT.

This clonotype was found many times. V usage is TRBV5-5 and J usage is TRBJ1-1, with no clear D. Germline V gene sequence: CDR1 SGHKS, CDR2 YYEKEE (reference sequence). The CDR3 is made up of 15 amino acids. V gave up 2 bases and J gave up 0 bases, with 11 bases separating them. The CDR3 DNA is TGTGCCAGCAGCTTCCGGACGGGCATGAACACTGAAGCTTTCTTT. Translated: CASSFRTGMNTEAFF.

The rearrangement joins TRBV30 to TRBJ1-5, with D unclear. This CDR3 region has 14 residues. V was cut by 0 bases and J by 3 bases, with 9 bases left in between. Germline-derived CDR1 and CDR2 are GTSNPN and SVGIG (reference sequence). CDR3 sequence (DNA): TGTGCCTGGAGTGTACCGCAATTCAATCAGCCCCAGCATTTT. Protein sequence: CAWSVPQFNQPQHF.

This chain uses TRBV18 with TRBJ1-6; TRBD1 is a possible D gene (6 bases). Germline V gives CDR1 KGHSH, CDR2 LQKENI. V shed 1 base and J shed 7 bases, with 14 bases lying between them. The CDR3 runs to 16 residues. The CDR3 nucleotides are TGTGCCAGCTCACCACAGTCGGCAGGGGCAAATTCACCCCTCCACTTT. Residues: CASSPQSAGANSPLHF.

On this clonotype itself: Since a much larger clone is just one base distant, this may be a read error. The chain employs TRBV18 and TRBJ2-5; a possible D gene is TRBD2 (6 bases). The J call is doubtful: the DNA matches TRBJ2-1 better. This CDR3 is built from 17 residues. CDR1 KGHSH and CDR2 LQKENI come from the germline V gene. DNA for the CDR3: TGTGCCAGCTCACCGCTCGATTCCCTAGCGTCCCAAGAGACCCAGTTCTTC. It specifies CASSPLDSLASQETQFF.

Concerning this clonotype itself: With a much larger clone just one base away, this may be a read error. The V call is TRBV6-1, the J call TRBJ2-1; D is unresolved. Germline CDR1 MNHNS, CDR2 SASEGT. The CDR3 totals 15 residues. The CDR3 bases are TGTGCCAGCAGTCAAAGCACGGGCTTTTACAATGAGCAGTGCTTC. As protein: CASSQSTGFYNEQCF.

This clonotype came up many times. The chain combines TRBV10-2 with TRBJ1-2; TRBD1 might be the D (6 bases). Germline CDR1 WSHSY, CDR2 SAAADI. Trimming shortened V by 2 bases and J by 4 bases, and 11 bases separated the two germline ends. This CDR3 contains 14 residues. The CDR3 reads CASSEAGVGYGYTF. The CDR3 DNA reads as TGCGCCAGCAGTGAGGCAGGGGTCGGCTATGGCTACACCTTC.

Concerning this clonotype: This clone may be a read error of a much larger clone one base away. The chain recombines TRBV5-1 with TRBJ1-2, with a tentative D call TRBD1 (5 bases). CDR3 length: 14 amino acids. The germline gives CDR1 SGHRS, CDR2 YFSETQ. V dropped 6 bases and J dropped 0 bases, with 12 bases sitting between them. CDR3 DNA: TGCGCCAGCAACTTCCAGGGAGCTAACTATGGCTACACCTTC. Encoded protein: CASNFQGANYGYTF. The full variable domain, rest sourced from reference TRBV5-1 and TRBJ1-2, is KAGVTQTPRYLIKTRGQQVTLSCSPISGHRSVSWYQQTPGQGLQFLFEYFSETQRNKGNFPGRFSGRQFSNSRSEMNVSTLELGDSALYLCASNFQGANYGYTFGSGTRLTVV.

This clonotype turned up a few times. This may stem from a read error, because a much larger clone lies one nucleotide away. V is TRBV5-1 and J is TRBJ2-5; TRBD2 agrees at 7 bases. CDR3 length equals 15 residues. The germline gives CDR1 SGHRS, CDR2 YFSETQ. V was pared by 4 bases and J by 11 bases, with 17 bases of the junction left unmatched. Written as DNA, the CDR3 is TGCGCCAGCAGCCCTCGCGGGGGTAACTACAATGAGCAGTACTTC. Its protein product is CASSPRGGNYNEQYF.

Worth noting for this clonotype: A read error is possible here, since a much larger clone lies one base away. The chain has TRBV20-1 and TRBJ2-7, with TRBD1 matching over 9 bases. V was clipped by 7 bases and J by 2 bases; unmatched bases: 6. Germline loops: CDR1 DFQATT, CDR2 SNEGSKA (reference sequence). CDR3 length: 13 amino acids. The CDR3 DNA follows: TGCAGTGTCGTCCGGGACAGGGCCTACGAGCAGTACTTC. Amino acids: CSVVRDRAYEQYF.

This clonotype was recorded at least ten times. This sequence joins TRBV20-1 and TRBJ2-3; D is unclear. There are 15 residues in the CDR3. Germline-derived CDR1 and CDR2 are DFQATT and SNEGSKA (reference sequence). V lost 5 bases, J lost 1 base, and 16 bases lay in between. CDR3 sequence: CSAPLWAAGTDTQYF. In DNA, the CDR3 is TGCAGTGCTCCCCTTTGGGCGGCGGGCACAGATACGCAGTATTTT.

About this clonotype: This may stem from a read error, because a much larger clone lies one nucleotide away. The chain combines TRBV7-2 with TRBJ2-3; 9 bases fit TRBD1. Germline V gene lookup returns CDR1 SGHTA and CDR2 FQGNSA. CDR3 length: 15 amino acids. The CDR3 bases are TGTGTCAGCAGCCTCGTGACAGGGGGTCCCGATACGCAGTATTTT. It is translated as CVSSLVTGGPDTQYF.

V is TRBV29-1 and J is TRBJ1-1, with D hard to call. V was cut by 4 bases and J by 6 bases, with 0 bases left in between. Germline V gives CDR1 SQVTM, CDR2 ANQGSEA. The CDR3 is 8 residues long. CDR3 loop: CSVAEAFF. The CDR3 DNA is TGCAGCGTTGCTGAAGCTTTCTTT.

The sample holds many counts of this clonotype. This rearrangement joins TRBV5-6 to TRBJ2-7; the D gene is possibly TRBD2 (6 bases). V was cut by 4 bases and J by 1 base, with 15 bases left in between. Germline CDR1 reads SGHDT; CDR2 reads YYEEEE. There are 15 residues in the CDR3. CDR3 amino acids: CASSGGTHGSYEQYF. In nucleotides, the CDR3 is TGTGCCAGCAGCGGCGGGACTCATGGGTCCTACGAGCAGTACTTC.

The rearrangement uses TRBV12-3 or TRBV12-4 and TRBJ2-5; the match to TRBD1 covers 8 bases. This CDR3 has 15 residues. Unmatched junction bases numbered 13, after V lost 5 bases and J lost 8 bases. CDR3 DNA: TGTGCCAGCAGTCTGACAGGGGACCCAAGAGATACCCAGTACTTC. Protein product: CASSLTGDPRDTQYF.

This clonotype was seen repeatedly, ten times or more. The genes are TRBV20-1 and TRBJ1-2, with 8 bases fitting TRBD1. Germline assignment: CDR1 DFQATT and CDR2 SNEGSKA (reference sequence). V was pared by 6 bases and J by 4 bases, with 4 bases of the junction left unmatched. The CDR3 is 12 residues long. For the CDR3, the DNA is TGCAGTGCCACGGACAGGGCCTATGGCTACACCTTC. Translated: CSATDRAYGYTF.